The 21 T cell receptor beta chains listed next were all sequenced from one sample in a study of T cells after yellow fever vaccination. MiXCR was run by TCRdb on the 5' RACE reads, yielding one entry per CDR3 protein. The sample has 500,000 to 550,000 distinct CDR3 sequences; 20% to 25% are singletons. The source material was PBMCs, sampled 21 days after the first yellow fever vaccination. Receptors were obtained from a young man who received the YFV17D yellow fever vaccine.

In this sample, this clonotype turned up a few times. This rearrangement joins TRBV15 to TRBJ2-5, with D hard to call. Germline CDR1 LNHNV, CDR2 YYDKDF (reference sequence). The CDR3 totals 12 residues. The V end lost 5 bases, the J end lost 2 bases, and 6 bases lay between the germline ends. The CDR3 DNA reads as TGTGCCACCAGCTCAAATCAAGAGACCCAGTACTTC. Translated, it gives CATSSNQETQYF.

The chain is built from TRBV7-9 and TRBJ2-5, with 7 nucleotides matching TRBD1. The CDR3 contains 14 residues. Germline V gives CDR1 SEHNR, CDR2 FQNEAQ (reference sequence). The J segment lost 4 bases and the V segment lost 4 bases, leaving 6 bases of the junction unmatched. The CDR3: CASSSGQPAETQYF. CDR3 coding DNA: TGTGCCAGCAGCTCGGGACAGCCCGCAGAGACCCAGTACTTC.

This clonotype was detected a few times. This sequence joins TRBV4-3 and TRBJ2-5, with D unclear. Germline V gene lookup returns CDR1 LGHNA and CDR2 YSLEER. Trimming removed 1 base from V and 2 bases from J, with 11 bases in between. The CDR3 is made up of 15 amino acids. The CDR3 region is CASSQGYGSQETQYF. Here the CDR3 DNA reads TGCGCCAGCAGCCAAGGTTATGGCAGTCAAGAGACCCAGTACTTC.

This clonotype was seen more than once but under ten times. The chain couples TRBV19 to TRBJ2-3; TRBD1 is a possible D gene (5 bases). The germline gives CDR1 LNHDA, CDR2 SQIVND (reference sequence). The V and J ends lost 3 bases and 4 bases respectively, with 8 bases between them. The CDR3 contains 13 residues. Here the CDR3 reads CASSIFRADTQYF. CDR3 DNA sequence: TGTGCCAGTAGTATCTTCAGGGCAGATACGCAGTATTTT.

V and J are TRBV4-3 and TRBJ2-4, with D maybe TRBD2 (5 bases). The CDR3 spans 16 residues. The V end was cut by 1 base, the J end by 3 bases, with 13 bases between. Germline values: CDR1 LGHNA, CDR2 YSLEER. CDR3 amino acids: CASSQAPGYVKNIQYF. CDR3 nucleotides: TGCGCCAGCAGCCAAGCCCCGGGGTACGTCAAAAACATTCAGTACTTC.

This clonotype was counted only a few times. The chain is built from TRBV2 and TRBJ2-2; D unclear. The CDR3 has 17 amino acids. V shed 7 bases and J shed 4 bases, with 22 bases lying between them. CDR1 is SNHLY, CDR2 FYNNEI, per germline. This chain's CDR3 is CASTAAPRTSGTGELFF. Here the CDR3 DNA reads TGTGCCAGCACAGCAGCCCCCCGGACCTCGGGCACCGGGGAGCTGTTTTTT.

The chain couples TRBV5-6 to TRBJ1-6; D ambiguous. The germline V gene has CDR1 SGHDT and CDR2 YYEEEE. The CDR3 consists of 17 residues. Trimming cost V 1 base and J 0 bases, with 11 bases left between them. DNA of the CDR3: TGTGCCAGCAGCTTGTTTGGGCGAAGCTCCTATAATTCACCCCTCCACTTT. It translates to CASSLFGRSSYNSPLHF.

This clonotype was seen a handful of times. The chain combines TRBV12-3 or TRBV12-4 with TRBJ1-3, with D possibly TRBD1 on 6 matching bases. V shed 5 bases and J shed 3 bases, with 29 bases lying between them. CDR3 size: 20 residues. CDR3 sequence (DNA): TGTGCCAGCAGTAGATATGACAGGTTTACCCTGAGTGGGGATGGAAACACCATATATTTT. It encodes CASSRYDRFTLSGDGNTIYF.

The chain joins TRBV11-2 to TRBJ2-3, with 7 bases matching TRBD2. Germline-derived CDR1 and CDR2 are SGHAT and FQNNGV. There are 16 residues in the CDR3. J was trimmed by 4 bases and V by 0 bases; bases with no gene match: 7. The CDR3 nucleotides read TGTGCCAGCAGCTTAGATCCCGGGGGGAGGGCAGATACGCAGTATTTT. Translation gives CASSLDPGGRADTQYF. Full variable domain (missing parts from reference TRBV11-2 and TRBJ2-3): EAGVAQSPRYKIIEKRQSVAFWCNPISGHATLYWYQQILGQGPKLLIQFQNNGVVDDSQLPKDRFSAERLKGVDSTLKIQPAKLEDSAVYLCASSLDPGGRADTQYFGPGTRLTVL.

This chain joins TRBV19 and TRBJ2-3; 8 bases agree with TRBD2. This CDR3 has 14 residues. In germline, CDR1 is LNHDA, CDR2 SQIVND (reference sequence). Trimming took 10 bases from V and 4 from J; bases not matched to a gene: 10. The CDR3 region is CATHRGGGADTQYF. In nucleotides, the CDR3 is TGTGCCACCCACCGGGGGGGTGGAGCAGATACGCAGTATTTT.

This clonotype has more than one count but fewer than ten. V usage is TRBV20-1 and J usage is TRBJ1-1, with D possibly TRBD1 on 5 matching bases. The length of the CDR3 is 14 residues. V gave up 5 bases and J gave up 3 bases, with 16 bases separating them. The germline V gene has CDR1 DFQATT and CDR2 SNEGSKA (reference sequence). The CDR3 protein is CSAVNLGGDTEAFF. The CDR3 nucleotides are TGCAGTGCTGTCAACCTTGGGGGAGACACTGAAGCTTTCTTT.

This clonotype was seen only a few times. This chain links TRBV21-1 with TRBJ1-1; the table assigns TRBD1, which was not confirmed against the DNA. TRBV21-1 is termed a pseudogene. This CDR3 spans 15 amino acids. The CDR3 reads CASSKRPRGPTEAFF. CDR3 sequence (DNA): TGTGCCAGCAGCAAACGACCCAGGGGGCCTACTGAAGCTTTCTTT.

This clonotype has just one count. The chain carries TRBV6-1 and TRBJ2-1, with 10 nucleotides matching TRBD2. V lost 4 bases and J lost 0; bases outside the gene matches: 12. Germline-derived CDR1 and CDR2 are MNHNS and SASEGT. The CDR3 runs 19 residues. CDR3 nucleotide sequence: TGTGCCAGCAGTGGTGAAGTGGGACTAGCGAGTTTCTCCTACAATGAGCAGTTCTTC. This codes for CASSGEVGLASFSYNEQFF.

This clonotype occurred a few times. The rearrangement links TRBV2 to TRBJ2-1, with a possible D match to TRBD1 (6 bases). Germline V gene data show CDR1 as SNHLY and CDR2 as FYNNEI. V gave up 5 bases and J gave up 0 bases, with 20 bases separating them. The CDR3 extends over 18 amino acids. The CDR3 DNA reads as TGTGCCAGCAGTCCCGGACAGATATCGAGGGACTCCTACAATGAGCAGTTCTTC. It codes for CASSPGQISRDSYNEQFF.

The V and J genes are TRBV6-2 or TRBV6-3 and TRBJ2-2; 9 bases align to TRBD1. Germline V gene sequence: CDR1 MNHEY, CDR2 SVGEGT. The V and J ends lost 0 bases and 7 bases, in that order; junction bases with no gene match: 9. The CDR3 contains 17 residues. The CDR3, as DNA: TGTGCCAGCAGTTACTCGACCAGGACAGGGGTGTTCGGGGAGCTGTTTTTT. This encodes CASSYSTRTGVFGELFF.

V is TRBV27 and J is TRBJ1-5, with D hard to call. This CDR3 contains 13 residues. Between the trimmed V and J ends, which lost 5 bases and 7 bases, there was a span of 12 bases. Germline lookup yields CDR1 MNHEY and CDR2 SMNVEV (reference sequence). The CDR3 reads CASSLLPGQPQHF. CDR3 bases: TGTGCCAGCAGTCTCCTCCCGGGGCAGCCCCAGCATTTT.

This clonotype came up once. The chain links TRBV7-9 to TRBJ1-1, with D perhaps TRBD1 (5 bases). V lost 3 bases to trimming and J lost 2 bases, with 13 bases between them. This CDR3 has 15 residues. Germline V lookup: CDR1 SEHNR, CDR2 FQNEAQ (reference sequence). The CDR3: CASSFGWGPNTEAFF. In nucleotides, the CDR3 is TGTGCCAGCAGCTTTGGGTGGGGCCCTAACACTGAAGCTTTCTTT.

In this sample, this clonotype turned up a few times. J is TRBJ2-1 and V is TRBV18, with D maybe TRBD2 (6 bases). The CDR3 is made up of 17 amino acids. The V gene's germline CDR1 is KGHSH and CDR2 LQKENI. V lost 4 bases, J lost 8 bases, and 24 bases lay in between. The DNA of the CDR3 is TGTGCCAGCTCACATCGGGGAGGCCCAAACATTATGTATGAGCAGTTCTTC. It translates to CASSHRGGPNIMYEQFF.

V gene TRBV4-3 combines with J gene TRBJ2-1; D unclear. In germline, CDR1 is LGHNA, CDR2 YSLEER. Trimming stripped 5 bases from V and 0 bases from J, with 14 bases between. This CDR3 comprises 16 residues. This CDR3 is CASSGAFGSSYNEQFF. The CDR3 DNA sequence: TGCGCCAGCAGCGGAGCCTTCGGCAGCTCCTACAATGAGCAGTTCTTC.

This clonotype came up a few times. The rearrangement links TRBV7-2 to TRBJ2-3; 7 nucleotides agree with TRBD2. V lost 7 bases, J lost 7 bases, and 14 bases stayed unmatched. From germline, CDR1 is SGHTA and CDR2 FQGNSA. This CDR3 contains 15 residues. In DNA form, the CDR3 reads TGTGCCAGCAACCCTTGGGGGGGGGTATCGAATACGCAGTATTTT. Its translation is CASNPWGGVSNTQYF.

This clonotype was detected only a few times. This sequence joins TRBV12-3 or TRBV12-4 and TRBJ1-5; D may be TRBD1 (6 bases). The CDR3 loop spans 15 amino acids. Trimming pared 7 bases from V and 1 base from J, leaving 14 bases between. The CDR3 sequence is CASILGGASNQPQHF. CDR3 sequence (DNA): TGTGCCAGCATCCTCGGGGGGGCCAGCAATCAGCCCCAGCATTTT.